The 2 T cell receptor beta chains below all came from one sample that was sequenced in a study of blood T cell repertoires in COVID-19. Data came from immunoSEQ multiplex PCR; TCRdb stores just in-frame clones and leaves some out. The profile shows more than 120,000 clones, approximately 87% of them singletons. Material for sequencing was peripheral blood. These receptors were taken from a woman aged 50 to 60 with active or convalescent COVID-19.

The chain links TRBV4-1 to TRBJ1-4; D is ambiguous. Germline V gene sequence: CDR1 MGHRA, CDR2 YSYEKL. V was shortened by 8 bases and J by 0 bases, with 10 bases between the two germline ends. The CDR3 has 14 residues. The chain's CDR3 is CASGERATNEKLFF. CDR3 nucleotide sequence: TGCGCCAGCGGAGAGAGAGCAACTAATGAAAAACTGTTTTTT.

This clone came up a few times. The rearrangement links TRBV27 to TRBJ2-1; 7 bases align to TRBD2. The J segment lost 6 bases and the V segment lost 4 bases, leaving 3 bases of the junction unmatched. The CDR3 is 13 amino acids. The germline CDR1 and CDR2 sequences are MNHEY and SMNVEV (reference sequence). The CDR3, as DNA: TGTGCCAGCAGTTCTAGCGGACTCAATGAGCAGTTCTTC. Residues: CASSSSGLNEQFF.